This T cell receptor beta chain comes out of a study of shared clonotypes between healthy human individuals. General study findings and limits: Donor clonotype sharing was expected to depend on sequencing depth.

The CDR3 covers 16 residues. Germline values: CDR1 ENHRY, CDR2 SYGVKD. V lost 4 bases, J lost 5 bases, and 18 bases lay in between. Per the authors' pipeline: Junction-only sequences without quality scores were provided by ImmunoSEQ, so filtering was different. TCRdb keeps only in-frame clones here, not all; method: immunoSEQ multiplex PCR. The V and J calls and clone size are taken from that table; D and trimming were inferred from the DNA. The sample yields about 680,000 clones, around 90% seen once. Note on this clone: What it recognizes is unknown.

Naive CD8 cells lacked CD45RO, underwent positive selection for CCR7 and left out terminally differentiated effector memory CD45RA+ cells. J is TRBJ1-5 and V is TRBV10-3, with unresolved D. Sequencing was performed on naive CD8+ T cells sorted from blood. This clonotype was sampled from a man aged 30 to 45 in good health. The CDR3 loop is CAISAIRTEGDQPQHF. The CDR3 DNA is TGTGCCATCAGTGCCATCAGGACCGAAGGCGATCAGCCCCAGCATTTT.